The TCR beta chain under discussion was sequenced for a study of T cell repertoires in cytomegalovirus infection. This clonotype was detected many times. What it binds is unknown. TCRdb independently ran MiXCR on the reads; one entry per CDR3 protein. The sample holds approximately 770,000 distinct CDR3 sequences, 25% to 35% seen once. Sequenced material: cultured CD8+ T cells from PBMCs, taken from culture after CMV antigen stimulation. The source of this sequence is a human donor in good health (CMV status not recorded). Some clones in this sample may be carry-over from other donors' samples.

The CDR3 reads CASSFDPGLYNEQFF. The CDR3 coding sequence is TGTGCCAGCAGCTTCGACCCCGGCTTGTACAATGAGCAGTTCTTC. This chain connects TRBV7-8 to TRBJ2-1; no firm D call. Germline V gene sequence: CDR1 SGHVS, CDR2 FQNEAQ. The CDR3 runs to 15 residues. V was clipped by 3 bases and J by 4 bases, with 13 bases between them.